This paragraph covers one T cell receptor (beta chain) sequence. Its antigen target is currently unknown. No base-level quality is on record; no much larger clone is a single base apart. CDR3 length: 16 amino acids, cysteine to phenylalanine. Kept here is only the CDR3 DNA, which spans 48 bases and is read in frame from base 1. V lost 1 base and J lost 4 bases, and the count of bases not matched to a germline gene is 10. Taken from the germline V gene (reference sequence), the CDR1 and CDR2 loops are SGHNT and YYREEE. Participants in the prospective study were enrolled through a virtual design, were aged roughly 18 to 100 years, and lived in approximately 25 United States geographic areas. In the prospective study, participants were assigned to cohorts based on the clinical history participants reported in a screening survey and a study questionnaire. ImmuneRACE Cohort 3 recovered participants were defined by two consecutive negative NP/OP PCR tests, healthcare professional clearance, or symptom resolution. Mobile phlebotomists in the prospective study collected whole blood, serum and a nasopharyngeal or oropharyngeal swab from every participant. Prospective study participants could optionally give additional blood draws and questionnaires over a roughly 2-month period. Before DNA extraction, blood samples from the prospective study were shipped at room temperature or frozen.

This record belongs to a study of blood T cell repertoires in COVID-19 (dated by TCRdb to 2019 to 2021). Background on the whole study: Collaborator samples came from the United States, Italy and Spain and covered acute and convalescent phases of COVID-19. The prospective study material was composed of cDNA or gDNA derived from T cells, B-cell-depleted T cells, or PBMCs. The dataset comprised deeply sampled blood TCRbeta repertoires from subjects exposed to, actively infected with, or recovered from COVID-19. The repertoires were released in a freely available public database meant as a resource for research on the immune response to SARS-CoV-2. Samples came from the ongoing ImmuneRACE study (first 160 participants) plus 1,254 subjects from 6 global collaborators. Sample metadata almost always included a de-identified subject ID, COVID-19 status, age in years and sex. HLA class I and class II types, where available, came from metadata supplied by the sample provider rather than from assay-based typing. Broad study findings and their caveats: The amount of clinical and demographic metadata varied by source and participant and was provided uncurated.

The immunoSEQ Assay, a bias-controlled multiplex PCR, was used to amplify TCRbeta CDR3 regions from genomic DNA. The original pipeline was this. Nucleated cell counts per sample were estimated from amplification of reference gene primers within the assay. Sequence reads were collapsed and filtered to measure the absolute abundance of every unique TCRbeta CDR3 rearrangement. For each sample, productive Simpson clonality was calculated by taking the square root of Simpson's diversity index across productive rearrangements. TCRdb mirrors the immuneACCESS table, restricted to in-frame sequences. Some clones are absent from its copies; in checked studies, under half trace to an unresolved V gene, and the reason for the others is unknown. From that table come the V and J calls and clone size; the DNA was used to work out D and trimming. The sample profile shows around 260,000 clones; approximately 83% of them were found once. The ten largest clones represent roughly 4% of the sample.

This TCR came from a woman aged 30 to 39 who had recovered from COVID-19. Here the chain combines TRBV5-4 and TRBJ1-1, and 7 junction bases match TRBD1. The sequencing sample was made of PBMCs or T cells enriched from blood (not recorded which). The sequence in DNA is TGTGCCAGCAGCTTGCCGCAAGACAGGGTGATCACTGAAGCTTTCTTT. Its amino acids are CASSLPQDRVITEAFF.